The clone carrying this TCR beta chain was picked up a small number of times. Original data processing: Cell counts per sample came from amplifying reference gene primers. Clones were read by immunoSEQ multiplex PCR, and TCRdb kept only the in-frame ones, dropping some. V, J and clone size reflect that table, while D and trimming were determined from the DNA. The sample records about 130,000 clones, approximately 74% being singletons. This specimen belongs to a study of blood T cell repertoires in COVID-19. Turning to the study itself: Donors in the United States, Italy and Spain gave samples during acute or convalescent COVID-19. PBMCs, B-cell-depleted T cells, or T cells were the source of the cDNA or gDNA that made up the material.

Germline CDR1 and CDR2: MRHNA and SNTAGT. J gave up 4 bases and V 5 bases, and 4 bases lay outside the gene matches. This CDR3 is built from 15 residues. The origin of this receptor is a man aged 55 to 70 with acute or convalescent COVID-19. Sequencing used peripheral blood. The chain has TRBV6-4 and TRBJ2-3; TRBD2 aligns across 12 bases. CDR3 loop: CASSRLAGAPDTQYF. CDR3 DNA sequence: TGTGCCAGCAGTCGACTAGCGGGAGCCCCAGATACGCAGTATTTT.